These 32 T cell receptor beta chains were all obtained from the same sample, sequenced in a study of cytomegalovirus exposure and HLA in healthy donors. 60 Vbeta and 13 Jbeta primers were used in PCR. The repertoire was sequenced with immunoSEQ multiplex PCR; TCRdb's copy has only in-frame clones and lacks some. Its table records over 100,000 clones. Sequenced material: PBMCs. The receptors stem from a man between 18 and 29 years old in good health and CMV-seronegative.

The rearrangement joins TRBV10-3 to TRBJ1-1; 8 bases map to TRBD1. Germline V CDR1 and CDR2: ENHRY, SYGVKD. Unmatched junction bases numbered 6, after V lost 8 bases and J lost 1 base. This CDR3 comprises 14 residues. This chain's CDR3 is CAIGQGAQNTEAFF. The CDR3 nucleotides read TGTGCCATCGGCCAGGGGGCGCAGAACACTGAAGCTTTCTTT.

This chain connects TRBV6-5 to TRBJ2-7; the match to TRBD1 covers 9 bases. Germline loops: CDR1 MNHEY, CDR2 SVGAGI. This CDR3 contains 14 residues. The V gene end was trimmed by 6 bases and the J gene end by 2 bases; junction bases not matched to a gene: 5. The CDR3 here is CASSRTGGPYEQYF. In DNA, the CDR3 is TGTGCCAGCAGCCGTACAGGGGGCCCCTACGAGCAGTACTTC.

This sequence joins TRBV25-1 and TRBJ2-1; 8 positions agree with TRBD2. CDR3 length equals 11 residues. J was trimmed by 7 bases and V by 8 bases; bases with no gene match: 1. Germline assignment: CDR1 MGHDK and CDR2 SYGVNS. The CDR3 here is CASPSGNEQFF. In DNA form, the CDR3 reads TGTGCCAGCCCTAGCGGGAATGAGCAGTTCTTC.

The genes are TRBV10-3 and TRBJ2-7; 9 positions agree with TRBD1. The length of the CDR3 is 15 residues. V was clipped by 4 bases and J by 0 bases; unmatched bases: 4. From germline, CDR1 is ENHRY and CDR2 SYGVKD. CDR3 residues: CAISGPGQGSYEQYF. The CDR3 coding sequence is TGTGCCATCAGTGGTCCGGGACAGGGCTCCTACGAGCAGTACTTC.

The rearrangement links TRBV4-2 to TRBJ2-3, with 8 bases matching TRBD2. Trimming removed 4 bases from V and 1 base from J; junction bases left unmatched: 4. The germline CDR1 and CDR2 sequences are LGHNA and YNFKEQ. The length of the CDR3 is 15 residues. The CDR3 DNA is TGTGCCAGCAGCCGGCGGGAGGCCCGCACAGATACGCAGTATTTT. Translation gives CASSRREARTDTQYF.

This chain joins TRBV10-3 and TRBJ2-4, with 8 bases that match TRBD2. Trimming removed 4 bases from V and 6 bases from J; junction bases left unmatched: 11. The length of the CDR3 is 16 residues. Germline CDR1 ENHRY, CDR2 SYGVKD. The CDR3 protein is CAISATSGGALNIQYF. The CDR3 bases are TGTGCCATCAGTGCTACTAGCGGTGGGGCCTTAAACATTCAGTACTTC.

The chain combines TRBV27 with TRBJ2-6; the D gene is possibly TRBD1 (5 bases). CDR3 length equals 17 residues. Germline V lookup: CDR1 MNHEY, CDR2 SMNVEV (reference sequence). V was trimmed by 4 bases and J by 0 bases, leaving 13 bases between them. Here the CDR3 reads CASSSPYQGSGANVLTF. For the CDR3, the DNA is TGTGCCAGCAGTTCACCCTATCAGGGCTCTGGGGCCAACGTCCTGACTTTC.

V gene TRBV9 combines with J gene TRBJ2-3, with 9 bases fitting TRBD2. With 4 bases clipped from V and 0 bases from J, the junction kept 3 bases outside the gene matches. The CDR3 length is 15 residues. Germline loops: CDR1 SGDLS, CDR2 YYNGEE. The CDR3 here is CASSSRGGSTDTQYF. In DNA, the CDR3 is TGTGCCAGCAGCTCGCGGGGGGGCAGCACAGATACGCAGTATTTT.

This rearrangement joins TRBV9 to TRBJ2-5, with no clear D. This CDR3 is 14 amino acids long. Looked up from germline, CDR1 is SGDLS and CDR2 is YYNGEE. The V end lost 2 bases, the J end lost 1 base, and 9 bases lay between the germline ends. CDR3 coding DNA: TGTGCCAGCAGCGTTAGTACAGCCCAAGAGACCCAGTACTTC. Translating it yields CASSVSTAQETQYF.

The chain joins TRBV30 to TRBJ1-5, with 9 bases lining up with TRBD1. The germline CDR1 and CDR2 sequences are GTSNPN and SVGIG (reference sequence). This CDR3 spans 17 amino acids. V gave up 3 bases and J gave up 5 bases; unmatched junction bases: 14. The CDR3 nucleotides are TGTGCCTGGAGCCTGACCCCCGGGACAGGGACCTATCAGCCCCAGCATTTT. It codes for CAWSLTPGTGTYQPQHF.

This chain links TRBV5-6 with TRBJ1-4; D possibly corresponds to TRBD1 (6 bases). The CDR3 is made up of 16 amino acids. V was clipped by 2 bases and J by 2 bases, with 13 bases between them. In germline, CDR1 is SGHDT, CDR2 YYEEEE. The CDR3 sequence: CASSLAGTQTNEKLFF. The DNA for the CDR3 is TGTGCCAGCAGCTTAGCCGGGACACAGACTAATGAAAAACTGTTTTTT.

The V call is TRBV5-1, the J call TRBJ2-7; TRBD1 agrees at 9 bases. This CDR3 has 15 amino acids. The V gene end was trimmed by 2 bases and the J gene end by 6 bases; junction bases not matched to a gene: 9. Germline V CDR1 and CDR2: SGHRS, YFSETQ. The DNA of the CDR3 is TGCGCCAGCAGCTTTGTGTCCGAGACAGGGGGCGAGCAGTACTTC. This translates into CASSFVSETGGEQYF.

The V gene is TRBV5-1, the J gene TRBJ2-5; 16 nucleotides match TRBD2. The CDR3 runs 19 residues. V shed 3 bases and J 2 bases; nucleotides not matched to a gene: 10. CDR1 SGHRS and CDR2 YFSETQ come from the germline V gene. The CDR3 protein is CASSYGTSGRGGRQETQYF. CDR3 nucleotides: TGCGCCAGCAGCTACGGGACTAGCGGGAGGGGAGGACGACAAGAGACCCAGTACTTC. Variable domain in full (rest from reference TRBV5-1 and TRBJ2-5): KAGVTQTPRYLIKTRGQQVTLSCSPISGHRSVSWYQQTPGQGLQFLFEYFSETQRNKGNFPGRFSGRQFSNSRSEMNVSTLELGDSALYLCASSYGTSGRGGRQETQYFGPGTRLLVL.

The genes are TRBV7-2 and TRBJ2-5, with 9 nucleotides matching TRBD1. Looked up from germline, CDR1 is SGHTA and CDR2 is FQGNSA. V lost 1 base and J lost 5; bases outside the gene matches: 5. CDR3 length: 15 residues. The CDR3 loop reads CASSLDHRGLETQYF. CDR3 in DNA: TGTGCCAGCAGCTTAGACCACAGGGGGCTGGAGACCCAGTACTTC.

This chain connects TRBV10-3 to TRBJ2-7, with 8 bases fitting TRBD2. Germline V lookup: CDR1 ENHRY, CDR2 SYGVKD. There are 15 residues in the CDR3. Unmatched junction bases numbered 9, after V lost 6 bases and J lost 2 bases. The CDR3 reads CAIRASERETYEQYF. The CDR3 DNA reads TGTGCCATCAGAGCCTCGGAGCGGGAGACCTACGAGCAGTACTTC.

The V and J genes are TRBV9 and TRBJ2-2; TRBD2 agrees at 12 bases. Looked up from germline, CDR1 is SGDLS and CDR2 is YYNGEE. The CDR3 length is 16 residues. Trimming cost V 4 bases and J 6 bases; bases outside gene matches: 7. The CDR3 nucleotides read TGTGCCAGCAGCCCAACTAGCGGGAGGCCAGCCGGGGAGCTGTTTTTT. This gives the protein CASSPTSGRPAGELFF. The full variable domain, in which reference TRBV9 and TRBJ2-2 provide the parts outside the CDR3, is DSGVTQTPKHLITATGQRVTLRCSPRSGDLSVYWYQQSLDQGLQFLIQYYNGEERAKGNILERFSAQQFPDLHSELNLSSLELGDSALYFCASSPTSGRPAGELFFGEGSRLTVL.

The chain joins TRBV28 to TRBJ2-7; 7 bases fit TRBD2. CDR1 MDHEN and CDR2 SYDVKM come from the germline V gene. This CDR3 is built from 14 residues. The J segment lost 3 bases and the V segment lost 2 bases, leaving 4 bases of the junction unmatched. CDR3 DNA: TGTGCCAGCAGTTTAGAGGGGAGGGTCTACGAGCAGTACTTC. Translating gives CASSLEGRVYEQYF.

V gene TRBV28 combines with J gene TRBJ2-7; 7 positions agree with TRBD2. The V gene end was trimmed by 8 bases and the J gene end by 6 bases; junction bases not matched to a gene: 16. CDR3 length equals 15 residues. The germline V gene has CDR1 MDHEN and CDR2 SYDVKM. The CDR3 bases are TGTGCCAGCCGTCCACCCAGGCGGGAGCTCGTCGAGCAGTACTTC. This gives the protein CASRPPRRELVEQYF. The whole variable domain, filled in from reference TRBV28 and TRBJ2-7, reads DVKVTQSSRYLVKRTGEKVFLECVQDMDHENMFWYRQDPGLGLRLIYFSYDVKMKEKGDIPEGYSVSREKKERFSLILESASTNQTSMYLCASRPPRRELVEQYFGPGTRLTVT.

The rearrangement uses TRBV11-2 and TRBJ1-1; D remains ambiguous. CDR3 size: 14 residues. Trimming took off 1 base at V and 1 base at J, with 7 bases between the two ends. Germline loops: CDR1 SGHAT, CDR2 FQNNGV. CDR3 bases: TGTGCCAGCAGCTTAGTTCGAGCGAACACTGAAGCTTTCTTT. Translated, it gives CASSLVRANTEAFF.

CDR3 sequence: CASSLIGGATGELFF. In DNA, the CDR3 is TGTGCCAGCAGCTTAATCGGGGGGGCCACCGGGGAGCTGTTTTTT. The V gene is TRBV7-3, the J gene TRBJ2-2; 8 bases are a match to TRBD2. Per the germline V gene, CDR1 is SGHTA and CDR2 is FQGTGA. V gave up 1 base and J gave up 4 bases; unmatched junction bases: 2. The CDR3 length is 15 residues.

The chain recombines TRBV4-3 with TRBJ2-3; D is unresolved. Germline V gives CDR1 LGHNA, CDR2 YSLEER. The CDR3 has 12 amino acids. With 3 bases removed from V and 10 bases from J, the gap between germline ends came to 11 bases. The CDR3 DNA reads TGCGCCAGCAGCCAGTCCCGCGGAGCGCAGTATTTT. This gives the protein CASSQSRGAQYF.

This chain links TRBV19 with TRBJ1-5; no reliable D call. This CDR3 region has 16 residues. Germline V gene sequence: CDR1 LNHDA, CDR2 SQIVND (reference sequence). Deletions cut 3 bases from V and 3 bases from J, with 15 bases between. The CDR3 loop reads CASSMTRDGNNQPQHF. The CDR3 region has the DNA TGTGCCAGTAGTATGACGAGGGATGGAAACAATCAGCCCCAGCATTTT.

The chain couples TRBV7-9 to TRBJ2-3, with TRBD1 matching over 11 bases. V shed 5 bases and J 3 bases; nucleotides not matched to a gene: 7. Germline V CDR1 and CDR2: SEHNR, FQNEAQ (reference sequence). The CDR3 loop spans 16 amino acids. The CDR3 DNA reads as TGTGCCAGCAGCACCCGTGGACAGGGGGCAACAGATACGCAGTATTTT. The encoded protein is CASSTRGQGATDTQYF.

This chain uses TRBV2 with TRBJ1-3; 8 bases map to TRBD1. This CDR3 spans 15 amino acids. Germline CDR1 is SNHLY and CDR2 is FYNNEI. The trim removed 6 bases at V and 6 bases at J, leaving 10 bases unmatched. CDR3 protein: CASRGTGGQENTIYF. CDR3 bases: TGTGCCAGCAGGGGCACAGGGGGTCAAGAAAACACCATATATTTT.

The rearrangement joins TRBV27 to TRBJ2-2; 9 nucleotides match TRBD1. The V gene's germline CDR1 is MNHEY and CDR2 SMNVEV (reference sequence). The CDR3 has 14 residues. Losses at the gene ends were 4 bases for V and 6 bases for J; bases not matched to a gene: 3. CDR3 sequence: CASSSGQGSGELFF. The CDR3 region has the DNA TGTGCCAGCAGTTCGGGACAGGGATCCGGGGAGCTGTTTTTT.

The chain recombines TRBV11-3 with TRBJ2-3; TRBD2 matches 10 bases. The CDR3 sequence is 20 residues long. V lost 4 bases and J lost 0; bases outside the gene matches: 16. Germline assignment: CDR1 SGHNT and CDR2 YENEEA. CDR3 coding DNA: TGTGCCAGCAGCTGGCCATTCGATGCTAGCGGGAGTGACAGCACAGATACGCAGTATTTT. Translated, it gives CASSWPFDASGSDSTDTQYF.

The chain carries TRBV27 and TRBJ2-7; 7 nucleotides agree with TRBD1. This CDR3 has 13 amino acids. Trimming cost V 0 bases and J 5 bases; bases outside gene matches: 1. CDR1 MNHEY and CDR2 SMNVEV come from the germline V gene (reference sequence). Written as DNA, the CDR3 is TGTGCCAGCAGTTTATCGGGGACAGACGAGCAGTACTTC. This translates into CASSLSGTDEQYF.

The CDR3 nucleotides read TGTGCGACCGGGGGAGCTCGGAATGAGCAGTTCTTC. Its protein product is CATGGARNEQFF. This rearrangement joins TRBV9 to TRBJ2-1; maybe TRBD2 (6 bases). The CDR3 sequence is 12 residues long. Germline assignment: CDR1 SGDLS and CDR2 YYNGEE.

The CDR3 nucleotides are TGTGCCAGCAGCCGCGGACTAGCGGGAGTCTTAGATGAGCAGTTCTTC. Translation gives CASSRGLAGVLDEQFF. The chain combines TRBV11-1 with TRBJ2-1; 13 bases line up with TRBD2. V dropped 5 bases and J dropped 8; count of bases not matched to a gene: 9. The CDR3 sequence is 16 residues long. Germline V lookup: CDR1 SGHAT, CDR2 FQDESV (reference sequence).

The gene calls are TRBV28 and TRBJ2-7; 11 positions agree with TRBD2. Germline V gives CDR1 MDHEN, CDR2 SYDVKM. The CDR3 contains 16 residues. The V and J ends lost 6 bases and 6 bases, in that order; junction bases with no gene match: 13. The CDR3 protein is CASSVASSGGTSEQYF. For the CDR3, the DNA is TGTGCCAGCAGCGTGGCCTCTAGCGGGGGGACCAGCGAGCAGTACTTC.

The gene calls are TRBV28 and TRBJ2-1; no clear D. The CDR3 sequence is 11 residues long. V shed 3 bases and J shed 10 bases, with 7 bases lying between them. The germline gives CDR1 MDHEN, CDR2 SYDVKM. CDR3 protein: CASSFRQEQFF. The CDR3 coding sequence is TGTGCCAGCAGTTTCAGGCAAGAGCAGTTCTTC. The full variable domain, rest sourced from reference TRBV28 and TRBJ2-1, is DVKVTQSSRYLVKRTGEKVFLECVQDMDHENMFWYRQDPGLGLRLIYFSYDVKMKEKGDIPEGYSVSREKKERFSLILESASTNQTSMYLCASSFRQEQFFGPGTRLTVL.

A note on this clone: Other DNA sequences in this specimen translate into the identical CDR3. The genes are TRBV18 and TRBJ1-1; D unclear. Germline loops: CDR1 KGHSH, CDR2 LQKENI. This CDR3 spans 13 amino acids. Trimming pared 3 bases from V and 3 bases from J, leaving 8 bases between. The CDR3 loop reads CASSPSRDTEAFF. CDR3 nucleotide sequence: TGTGCCAGCTCACCTTCCCGGGACACTGAAGCTTTCTTT.